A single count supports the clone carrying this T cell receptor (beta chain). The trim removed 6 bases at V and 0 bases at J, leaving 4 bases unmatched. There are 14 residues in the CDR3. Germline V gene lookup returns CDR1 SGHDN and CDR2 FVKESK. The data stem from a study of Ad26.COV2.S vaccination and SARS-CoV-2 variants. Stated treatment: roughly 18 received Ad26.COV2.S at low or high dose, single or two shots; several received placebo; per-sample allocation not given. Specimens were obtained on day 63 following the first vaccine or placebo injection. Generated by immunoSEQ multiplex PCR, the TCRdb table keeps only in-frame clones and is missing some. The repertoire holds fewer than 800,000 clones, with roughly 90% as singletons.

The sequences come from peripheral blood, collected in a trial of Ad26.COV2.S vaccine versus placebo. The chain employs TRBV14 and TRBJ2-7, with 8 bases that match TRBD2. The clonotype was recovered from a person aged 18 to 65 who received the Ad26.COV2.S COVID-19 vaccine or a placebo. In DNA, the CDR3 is TGTGCCAGCAGGCGACTAGCGACCTCCTACGAGCAGTACTTC. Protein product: CASRRLATSYEQYF. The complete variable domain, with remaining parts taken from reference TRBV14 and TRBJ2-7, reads EAGVTQFPSHSVIEKGQTVTLRCDPISGHDNLYWYRRVMGKEIKFLLHFVKESKQDESGMPNNRFLAERTGGTYSTLKVQPAELEDSGVYFCASRRLATSYEQYFGPGTRLTVT.